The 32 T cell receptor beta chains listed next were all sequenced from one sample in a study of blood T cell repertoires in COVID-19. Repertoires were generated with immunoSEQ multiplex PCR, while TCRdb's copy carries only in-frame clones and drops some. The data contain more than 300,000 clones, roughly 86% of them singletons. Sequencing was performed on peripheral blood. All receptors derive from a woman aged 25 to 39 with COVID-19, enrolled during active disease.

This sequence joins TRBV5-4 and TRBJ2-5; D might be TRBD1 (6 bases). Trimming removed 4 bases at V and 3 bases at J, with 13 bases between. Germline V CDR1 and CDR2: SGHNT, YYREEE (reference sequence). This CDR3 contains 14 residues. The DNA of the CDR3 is TGTGCCAGCAGCCAACAGGGTCGGGAAGAGACCCAGTACTTC. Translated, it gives CASSQQGREETQYF.

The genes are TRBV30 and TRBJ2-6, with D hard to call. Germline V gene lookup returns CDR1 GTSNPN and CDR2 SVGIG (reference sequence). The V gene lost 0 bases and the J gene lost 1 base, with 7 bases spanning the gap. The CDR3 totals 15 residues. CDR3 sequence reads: CAWSVRSSGANVLTF. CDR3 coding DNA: TGTGCCTGGAGTGTAAGGAGTTCTGGGGCCAACGTCCTGACTTTC.

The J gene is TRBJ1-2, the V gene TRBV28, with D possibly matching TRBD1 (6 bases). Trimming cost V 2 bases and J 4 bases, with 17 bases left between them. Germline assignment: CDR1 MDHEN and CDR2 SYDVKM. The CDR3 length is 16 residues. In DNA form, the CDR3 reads TGTGCCAGCAGTTTAACAGGGCGGGGGTTACTCTATGGCTACACCTTC. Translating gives CASSLTGRGLLYGYTF.

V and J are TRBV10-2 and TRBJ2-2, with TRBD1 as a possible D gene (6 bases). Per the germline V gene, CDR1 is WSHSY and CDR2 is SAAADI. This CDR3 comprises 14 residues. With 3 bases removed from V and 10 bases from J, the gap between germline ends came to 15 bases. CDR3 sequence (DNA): TGCGCCAGCAGTGACAGGGGCGCAAGAGAGGAGCTGTTTTTT. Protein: CASSDRGAREELFF.

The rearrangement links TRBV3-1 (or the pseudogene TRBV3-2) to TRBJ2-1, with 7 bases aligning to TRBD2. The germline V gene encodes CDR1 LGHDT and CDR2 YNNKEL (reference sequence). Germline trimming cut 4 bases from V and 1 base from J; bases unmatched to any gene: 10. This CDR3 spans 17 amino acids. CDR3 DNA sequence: TGTGCCAGCAGCCGGCTTGGCGGGAGAGGGTCCTACAATGAGCAGTTCTTC. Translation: CASSRLGGRGSYNEQFF.

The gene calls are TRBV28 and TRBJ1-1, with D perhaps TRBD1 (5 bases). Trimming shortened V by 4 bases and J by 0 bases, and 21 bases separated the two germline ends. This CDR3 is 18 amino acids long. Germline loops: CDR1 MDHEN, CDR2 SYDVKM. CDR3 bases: TGTGCCAGCAGTTATGGGGGGAGGGGCAAAGGGCTGAACACTGAAGCTTTCTTT. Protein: CASSYGGRGKGLNTEAFF.

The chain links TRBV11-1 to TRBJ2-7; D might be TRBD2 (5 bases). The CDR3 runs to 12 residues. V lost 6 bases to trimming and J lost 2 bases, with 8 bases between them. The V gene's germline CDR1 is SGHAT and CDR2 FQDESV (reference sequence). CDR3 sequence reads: CASRNGTYEQYF. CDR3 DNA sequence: TGTGCCAGCAGGAACGGGACCTACGAGCAGTACTTC.

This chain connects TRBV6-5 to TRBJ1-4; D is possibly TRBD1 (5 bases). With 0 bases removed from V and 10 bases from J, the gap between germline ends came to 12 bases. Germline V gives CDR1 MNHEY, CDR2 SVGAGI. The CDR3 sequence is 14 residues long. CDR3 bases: TGTGCCAGCAGTTACTCAGGGCAGGGTGGAAAACTGTTTTTT. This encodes CASSYSGQGGKLFF.

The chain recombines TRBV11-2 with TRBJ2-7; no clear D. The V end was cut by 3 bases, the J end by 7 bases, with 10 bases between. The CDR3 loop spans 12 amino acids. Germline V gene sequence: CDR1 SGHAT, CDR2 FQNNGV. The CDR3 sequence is CASSFSTDEQYF. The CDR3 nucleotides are TGTGCCAGCAGCTTTTCGACTGATGAGCAGTACTTC.

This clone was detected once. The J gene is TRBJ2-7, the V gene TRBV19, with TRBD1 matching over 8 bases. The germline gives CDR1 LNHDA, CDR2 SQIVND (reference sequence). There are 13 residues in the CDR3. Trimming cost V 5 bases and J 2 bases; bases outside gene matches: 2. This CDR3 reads CASSSDRAYEQYF. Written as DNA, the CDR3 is TGTGCCAGTAGTTCGGACAGGGCCTACGAGCAGTACTTC.

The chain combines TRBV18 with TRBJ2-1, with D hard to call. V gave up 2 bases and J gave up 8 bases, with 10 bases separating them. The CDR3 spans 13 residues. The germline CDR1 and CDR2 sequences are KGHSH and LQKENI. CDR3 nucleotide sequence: TGTGCCAGCTCACCAGAGTGGTTGGATGAGCAGTTCTTC. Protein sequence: CASSPEWLDEQFF.

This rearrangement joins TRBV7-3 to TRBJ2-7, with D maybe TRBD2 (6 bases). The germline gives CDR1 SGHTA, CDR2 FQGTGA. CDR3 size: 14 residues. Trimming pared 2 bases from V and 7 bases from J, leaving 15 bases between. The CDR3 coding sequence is TGTGCCAGCAGCTTATGGCCGGGAGTGGGGGAGCAGTACTTC. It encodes CASSLWPGVGEQYF.

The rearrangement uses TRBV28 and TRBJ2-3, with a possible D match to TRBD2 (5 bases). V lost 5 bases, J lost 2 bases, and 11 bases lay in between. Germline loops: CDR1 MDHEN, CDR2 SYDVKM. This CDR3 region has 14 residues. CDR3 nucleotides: TGTGCCAGCAGTCCCCTCGGGAACACAGATACGCAGTATTTT. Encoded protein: CASSPLGNTDTQYF. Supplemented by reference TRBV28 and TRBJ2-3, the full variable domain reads DVKVTQSSRYLVKRTGEKVFLECVQDMDHENMFWYRQDPGLGLRLIYFSYDVKMKEKGDIPEGYSVSREKKERFSLILESASTNQTSMYLCASSPLGNTDTQYFGPGTRLTVL.

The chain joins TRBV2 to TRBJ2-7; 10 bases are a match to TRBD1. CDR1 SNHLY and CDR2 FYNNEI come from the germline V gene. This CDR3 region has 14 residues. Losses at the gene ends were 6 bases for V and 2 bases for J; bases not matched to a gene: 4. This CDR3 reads CASRGTGEPYEQYF. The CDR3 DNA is TGTGCCAGCAGGGGGACAGGGGAGCCCTACGAGCAGTACTTC.

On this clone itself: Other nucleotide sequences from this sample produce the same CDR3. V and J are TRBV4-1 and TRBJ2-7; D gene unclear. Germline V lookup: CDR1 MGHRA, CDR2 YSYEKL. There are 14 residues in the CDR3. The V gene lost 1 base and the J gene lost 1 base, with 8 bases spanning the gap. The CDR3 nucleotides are TGCGCCAGCAGCCAAGGGTCAGGATCCTACGAGCAGTACTTC. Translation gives CASSQGSGSYEQYF.

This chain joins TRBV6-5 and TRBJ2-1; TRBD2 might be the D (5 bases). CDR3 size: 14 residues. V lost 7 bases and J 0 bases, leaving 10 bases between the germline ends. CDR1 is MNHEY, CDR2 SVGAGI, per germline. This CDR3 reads CASTRRGSYNEQFF. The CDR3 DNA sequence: TGTGCCAGCACAAGACGGGGCTCCTACAATGAGCAGTTCTTC.

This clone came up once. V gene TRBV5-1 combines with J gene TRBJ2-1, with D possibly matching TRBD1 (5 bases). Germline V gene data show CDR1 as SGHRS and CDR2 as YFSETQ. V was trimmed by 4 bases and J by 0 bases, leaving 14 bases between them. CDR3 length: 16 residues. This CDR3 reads CASSQPLGPSYNEQFF. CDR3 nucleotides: TGCGCCAGCAGCCAACCCTTGGGGCCCTCCTACAATGAGCAGTTCTTC.

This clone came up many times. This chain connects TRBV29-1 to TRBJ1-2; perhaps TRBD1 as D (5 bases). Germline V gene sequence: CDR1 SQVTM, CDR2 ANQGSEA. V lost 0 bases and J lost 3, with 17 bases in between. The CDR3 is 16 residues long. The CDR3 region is CSVEDRAGRGYYGYTF. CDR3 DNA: TGCAGCGTTGAAGATCGGGCAGGGAGGGGCTACTATGGCTACACCTTC.

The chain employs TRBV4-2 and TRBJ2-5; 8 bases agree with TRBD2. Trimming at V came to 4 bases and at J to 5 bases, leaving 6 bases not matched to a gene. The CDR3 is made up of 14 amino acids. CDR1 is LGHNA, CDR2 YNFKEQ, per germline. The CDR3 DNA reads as TGTGCCAGCAGCCTTGGGACTAGGAGGGAGACCCAGTACTTC. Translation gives CASSLGTRRETQYF.

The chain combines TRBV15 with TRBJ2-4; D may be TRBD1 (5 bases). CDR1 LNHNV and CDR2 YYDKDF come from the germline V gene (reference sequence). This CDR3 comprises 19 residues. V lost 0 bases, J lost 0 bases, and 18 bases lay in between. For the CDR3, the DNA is TGTGCCACCAGCAGAGACCCACAGGAAAAGATTCTAGCCAAAAACATTCAGTACTTC. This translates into CATSRDPQEKILAKNIQYF.

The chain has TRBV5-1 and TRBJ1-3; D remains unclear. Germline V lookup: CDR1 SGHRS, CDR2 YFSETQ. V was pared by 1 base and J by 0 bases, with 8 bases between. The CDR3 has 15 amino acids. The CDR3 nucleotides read TGCGCCAGCAGCTTGTGGCGGGCCTCTGGAAACACCATATATTTT. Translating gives CASSLWRASGNTIYF.

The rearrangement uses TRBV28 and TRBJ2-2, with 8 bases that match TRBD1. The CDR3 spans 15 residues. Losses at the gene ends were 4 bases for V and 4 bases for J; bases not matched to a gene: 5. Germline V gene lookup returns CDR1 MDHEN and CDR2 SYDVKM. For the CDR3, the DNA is TGTGCCAGCAGTTCGACAGGGGAGGTCACCGGGGAGCTGTTTTTT. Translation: CASSSTGEVTGELFF.

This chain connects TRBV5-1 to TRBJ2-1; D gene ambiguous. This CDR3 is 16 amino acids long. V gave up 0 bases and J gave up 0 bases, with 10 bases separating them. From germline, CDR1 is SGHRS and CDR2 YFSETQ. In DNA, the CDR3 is TGCGCCAGCAGCTTGGGACACTCCAGCTCCTACAATGAGCAGTTCTTC. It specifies CASSLGHSSSYNEQFF.

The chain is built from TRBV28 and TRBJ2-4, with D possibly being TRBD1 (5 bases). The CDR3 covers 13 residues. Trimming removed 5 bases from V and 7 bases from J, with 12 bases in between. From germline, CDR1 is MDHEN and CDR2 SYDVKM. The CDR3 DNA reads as TGTGCCAGCAGTACCTCAAGGGGTAACATTCAGTACTTC. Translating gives CASSTSRGNIQYF.

The CDR3 sequence is CASSFGTRTINEQFF. Written as DNA, the CDR3 is TGTGCCAGCAGCTTTGGAACCCGCACTATCAATGAGCAGTTCTTC. The chain recombines TRBV5-4 with TRBJ2-1; unclear D gene. V was clipped by 2 bases and J by 6 bases, with 15 bases between them. CDR3 size: 15 residues. CDR1 and CDR2 from the germline V gene are SGHNT and YYREEE (reference sequence).

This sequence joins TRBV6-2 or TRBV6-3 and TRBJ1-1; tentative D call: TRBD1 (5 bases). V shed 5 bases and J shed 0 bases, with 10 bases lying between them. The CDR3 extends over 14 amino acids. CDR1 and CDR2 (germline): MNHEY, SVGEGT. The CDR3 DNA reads TGTGCCAGCAGTGGGGCATTAGTGAACACTGAAGCTTTCTTT. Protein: CASSGALVNTEAFF.

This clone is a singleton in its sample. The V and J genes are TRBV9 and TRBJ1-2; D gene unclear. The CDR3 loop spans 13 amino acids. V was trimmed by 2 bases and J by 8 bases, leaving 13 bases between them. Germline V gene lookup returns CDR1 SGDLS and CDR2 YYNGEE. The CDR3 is CASSVRDRAGYTF. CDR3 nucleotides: TGTGCCAGCAGCGTTCGGGATAGGGCGGGCTACACCTTC.

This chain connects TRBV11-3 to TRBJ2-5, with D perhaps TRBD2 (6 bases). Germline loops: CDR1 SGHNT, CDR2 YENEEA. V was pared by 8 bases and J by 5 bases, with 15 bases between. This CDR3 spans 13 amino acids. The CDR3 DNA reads TGTGCCAGCGCAGGGCGGGATAGTGAGACCCAGTACTTC. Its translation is CASAGRDSETQYF.

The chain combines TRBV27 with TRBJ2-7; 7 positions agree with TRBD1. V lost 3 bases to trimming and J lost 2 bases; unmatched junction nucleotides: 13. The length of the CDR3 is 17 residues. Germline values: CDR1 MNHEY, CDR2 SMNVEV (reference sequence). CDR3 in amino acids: CASSFRGWGQRTYEQYF. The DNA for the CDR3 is TGTGCCAGCAGTTTTAGGGGCTGGGGACAGAGAACCTACGAGCAGTACTTC.

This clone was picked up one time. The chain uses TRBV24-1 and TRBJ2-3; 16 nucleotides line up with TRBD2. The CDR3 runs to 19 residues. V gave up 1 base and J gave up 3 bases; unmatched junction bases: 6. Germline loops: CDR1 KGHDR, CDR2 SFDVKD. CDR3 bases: TGTGCCACCAGTGATTTAAAGGGACTAGCGGGAGGGCCAACAGATACGCAGTATTTT. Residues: CATSDLKGLAGGPTDTQYF.

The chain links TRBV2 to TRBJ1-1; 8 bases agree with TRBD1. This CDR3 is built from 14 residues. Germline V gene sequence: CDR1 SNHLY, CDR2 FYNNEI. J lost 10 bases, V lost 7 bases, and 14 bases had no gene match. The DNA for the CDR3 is TGTGCCAGCACTCAAGAGGGCAGGGGGCGTGGAGCTTTCTTT. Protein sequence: CASTQEGRGRGAFF.

CDR3 bases: TGTGCCAGCAGTCAGGGGGCGGGACGAAAATACGAGCAGTACTTC. It is translated as CASSQGAGRKYEQYF. This chain uses TRBV28 with TRBJ2-7; 8 bases match TRBD1. There are 15 residues in the CDR3. From germline, CDR1 is MDHEN and CDR2 SYDVKM. The junction had 10 bases not matched to a gene; V was cut back by 5 bases and J by 4 bases.